The T cell receptor (beta chain) under discussion was sequenced for a study of blood T cell repertoires in COVID-19. This CDR3 is 16 amino acids long. Germline lookup yields CDR1 SGDLS and CDR2 YYNGEE. This clone was found once. The junction differs from germline at one of its ends, possibly a read error. Method: immunoSEQ multiplex PCR; TCRdb's copy keeps in-frame clones and lacks some. The sample includes 250,000 to 350,000 clones, around 87% seen only once; the top ten take less than 9.5%. The receptor's source is a woman aged 45-59 years who had recovered from COVID-19. The chain employs TRBV9 and TRBJ2-3, with 8 bases matching TRBD1. Material: peripheral blood. CDR3 coding DNA: TGTGCCAGCAGCCAAGGCAGGGGGCGTAGACCAGAGACGCAGTATTTT. This sequence encodes CASSQGRGRRPETQYF.